These T cell receptor beta chains were read from a single sample in a study of blood T cell repertoires in COVID-19. Only in-frame clones appear in the TCRdb table, and some are missing; sequencing was by immunoSEQ multiplex PCR. The data contain tens of thousands of clones, about nine tenths of them singletons. The sequenced material came from peripheral blood. The receptors derive from a man in his forties or fifties with acute or convalescent COVID-19. Both conserved end residues are part of each CDR3. D genes are given only for firm matches. Expanded clones are given a class, and other clones once, few, many or no size at all.

V gene	D gene	J gene	clone size	CDR3 DNA	CDR3 protein
TRBV28	TRBD1	TRBJ1-6	.	TGTGCCAGCATCCCGGGACAGGGTTATTCACCCCTCCACTTT	CASIPGQGYSPLHF
TRBV20-1	.	TRBJ2-7	.	TGCAGTGCTGGTGATCAGGGCTACGAGCAGTACTTC	CSAGDQGYEQYF
TRBV30	.	TRBJ2-6	.	TGTGCCTGGAGTGTATGGGGGACATCCTCTGGGTCTGTGGGGGCCAACGTCCTGACTTTC	CAWSVWGTSSGSVGANVLTF
TRBV19	TRBD2	TRBJ2-2	.	TGTGCCAGTAGATCTACAGGACTAGCGGACTACACCGGGGAGCTGTTTTTT	CASRSTGLADYTGELFF
TRBV2	TRBD1	TRBJ1-4	.	TGTGCCAGCAGTCCGGGACAGATTAATGAAAAACTGTTTTTT	CASSPGQINEKLFF
TRBV6-5	TRBD1	TRBJ1-6	.	TGTGCCAGCAGGGACGGGACAGGGCGATCACCCCTCCACTTT	CASRDGTGRSPLHF
TRBV6-5	.	TRBJ2-7	once	TGTGCCAGCAGTTACGGAACGGGACAAGCCTACGAGCAGTACTTC	CASSYGTGQAYEQYF
TRBV5-6	.	TRBJ2-5	.	TGTGCCAGCAGCTGGGACTTAGGGGAGGAGACCCAGTACTTC	CASSWDLGEETQYF
TRBV10-3	.	TRBJ2-5	few	TGTGCCACCCGCAGGGGTTCACAAGAGACCCAGTACTTC	CATRRGSQETQYF
TRBV19	.	TRBJ2-5	.	TGTGCCAGTAGCCGGCAGGGTAGCGAGACCCAGTACTTC	CASSRQGSETQYF
TRBV5-1	TRBD1	TRBJ2-2	.	TGCGCCAGCAGCTATACAGGGGTCAACACCGGGGAGCTGTTTTTT	CASSYTGVNTGELFF
TRBV6-5	.	TRBJ1-3	.	TGTGCCAGCAGTTACTCGGCAGGCTCTGGAAACACCATATATTTT	CASSYSAGSGNTIYF
TRBV11-2	.	TRBJ2-4	once	TGTGCCAGCAGCTTAGAGAGATCTAGGCTGTACTTC	CASSLERSRLYF
TRBV5-1	.	TRBJ1-4	.	TGCGCCAGCAGCTTGGTAGGGGAACAGGAAAAACTGTTTTTT	CASSLVGEQEKLFF
TRBV27	TRBD2	TRBJ2-1	.	TGTGCCAGCAGCCCTTGGACTAGCGGCTGGAATGAGCAGTTCTTC	CASSPWTSGWNEQFF
TRBV28	TRBD2	TRBJ2-1	.	TGTGCCAGCAGTTTTCCAGCTAGCGGGCTTTACAATGAGCAGTTCTTC	CASSFPASGLYNEQFF
TRBV7-2	.	TRBJ1-2	.	TGTGCCAGCAGCTTAGGACAGAGCTATGGCTACACCTTC	CASSLGQSYGYTF
TRBV20-1	TRBD2	TRBJ2-7	.	TGCAGTGCTAGTACCGGGAGGGCCCCCTACGAGCAGTACTTC	CSASTGRAPYEQYF
TRBV4-2	.	TRBJ2-3	.	TGTGCCAGCAGGGGACTCTCAGATACGCAGTATTTT	CASRGLSDTQYF
TRBV19	.	TRBJ2-7	.	TGTGCCAGTAGTAAGACACCCTACGAGCAGTACTTC	CASSKTPYEQYF
TRBV9	.	TRBJ2-6	few	TGTGCCAGCAGCGTAGGCGGGACTGGGGCCAACGTCCTGACTTTC	CASSVGGTGANVLTF
TRBV28	.	TRBJ2-7	.	TGTGCCAGCAGTTTATCAGGTAACACCTACGAGCAGTACTTC	CASSLSGNTYEQYF
TRBV6-1	TRBD2	TRBJ2-1	once	TGTGCCAGCAGTGGGGTCTCAGCGGGGGGCTACAATGAGCAGTTCTTC	CASSGVSAGGYNEQFF
TRBV5-4	TRBD2	TRBJ2-5	.	TGTGCCAGCAGCTTCGGGCTAGCGGGAAATCAAGAGACCCAGTACTTC	CASSFGLAGNQETQYF
TRBV27	.	TRBJ2-2	.	TGTGCCAGCAGCCCTGACAGCACCGGGGAGCTGTTTTTT	CASSPDSTGELFF
TRBV6-5	TRBD1	TRBJ1-2	.	TGTGCCAGCAGTTACTCGAAGTGGGACAGTTATGGCTACACCTTC	CASSYSKWDSYGYTF
TRBV3-1/TRBV3-2	TRBD1	TRBJ1-3	.	TGTGCCAGCAGCTCTCCTCGGGACAGAGGAAACACCATATATTTT	CASSSPRDRGNTIYF
TRBV6-2/TRBV6-3	.	TRBJ2-3	.	TGTGCCAGCAGTTTCCGACAGTTACCCACAGATACGCAGTATTTT	CASSFRQLPTDTQYF
TRBV2	TRBD1	TRBJ1-2	.	TGTGCCAGCAGTGAGGGGACAGGGTATGGCTACACCTTC	CASSEGTGYGYTF
TRBV9	.	TRBJ2-3	once	TGTGCCAGCAGCGTAAGAGCCAGGCCAGATACGCAGTATTTT	CASSVRARPDTQYF
TRBV5-6	TRBD2	TRBJ2-3	.	TGTGCCAGCAGCCTTCCGGGACTACCATTTTCGGAAGGTACGCAGTATTTT	CASSLPGLPFSEGTQYF
TRBV29-1	.	TRBJ2-3	.	TGCAGCGTTTCTGGACAGAGCACAGATACGCAGTATTTT	CSVSGQSTDTQYF
TRBV6-5	TRBD1	TRBJ2-3	few	TGTGCCAGCAGGATACAGGGGCCAGATACGCAGTATTTT	CASRIQGPDTQYF